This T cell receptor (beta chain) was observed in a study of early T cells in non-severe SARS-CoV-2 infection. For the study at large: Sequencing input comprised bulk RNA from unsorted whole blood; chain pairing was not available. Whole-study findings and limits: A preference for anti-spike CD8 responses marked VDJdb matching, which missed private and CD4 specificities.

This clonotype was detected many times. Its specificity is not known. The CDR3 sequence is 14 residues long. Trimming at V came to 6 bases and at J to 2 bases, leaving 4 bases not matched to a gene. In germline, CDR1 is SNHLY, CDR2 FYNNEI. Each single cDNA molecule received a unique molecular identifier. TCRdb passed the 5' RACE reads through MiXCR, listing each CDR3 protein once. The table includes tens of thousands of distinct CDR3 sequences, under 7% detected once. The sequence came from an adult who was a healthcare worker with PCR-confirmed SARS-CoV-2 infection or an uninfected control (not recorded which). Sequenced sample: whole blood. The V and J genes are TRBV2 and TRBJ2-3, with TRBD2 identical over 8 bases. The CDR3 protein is CASRRGDITDTQYF. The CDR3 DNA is TGTGCCAGCAGGCGGGGGGACATCACAGATACGCAGTATTTT.